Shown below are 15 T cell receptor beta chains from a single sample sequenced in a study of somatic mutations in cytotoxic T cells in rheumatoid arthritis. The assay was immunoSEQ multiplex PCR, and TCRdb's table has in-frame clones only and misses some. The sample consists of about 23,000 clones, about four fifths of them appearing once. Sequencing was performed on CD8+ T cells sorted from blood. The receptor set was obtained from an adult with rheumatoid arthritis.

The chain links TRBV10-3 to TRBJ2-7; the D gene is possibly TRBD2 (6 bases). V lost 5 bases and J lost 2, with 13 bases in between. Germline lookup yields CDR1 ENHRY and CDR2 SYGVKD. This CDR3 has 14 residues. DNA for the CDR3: TGTGCCATCAGTCCGGGACTCACTACCTACGAGCAGTACTTC. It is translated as CAISPGLTTYEQYF.

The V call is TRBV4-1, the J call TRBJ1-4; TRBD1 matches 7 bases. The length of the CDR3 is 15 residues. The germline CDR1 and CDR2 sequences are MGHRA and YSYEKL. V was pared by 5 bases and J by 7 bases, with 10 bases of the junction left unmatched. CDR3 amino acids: CASSSPQGVGEKLFF. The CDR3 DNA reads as TGCGCCAGCAGCTCCCCCCAGGGGGTGGGTGAAAAACTGTTTTTT.

CDR3 DNA sequence: TGTGCCAGTAGTCTGGGTAGCGGCCCCTACAATGAGCAGTTCTTC. Translated, it gives CASSLGSGPYNEQFF. V gene TRBV19 combines with J gene TRBJ2-1; D may be TRBD2 (6 bases). The CDR3 contains 15 residues. V lost 5 bases to trimming and J lost 2 bases, with 13 bases between them. The germline V gene encodes CDR1 LNHDA and CDR2 SQIVND (reference sequence).

The CDR3 loop reads CASSLDREETYPYEQYF. The CDR3 region has the DNA TGCGCCAGCAGCTTGGACAGGGAAGAGACCTATCCATACGAGCAGTACTTC. This chain uses TRBV5-1 with TRBJ2-7, with D possibly being TRBD1 (6 bases). Trimming cost V 0 bases and J 4 bases, with 20 bases left between them. Looked up from germline, CDR1 is SGHRS and CDR2 is YFSETQ. The CDR3 is 17 amino acids.

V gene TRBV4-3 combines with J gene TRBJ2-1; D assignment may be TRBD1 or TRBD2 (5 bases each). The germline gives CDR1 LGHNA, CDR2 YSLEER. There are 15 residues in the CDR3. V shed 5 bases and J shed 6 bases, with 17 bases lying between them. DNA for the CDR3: TGCGCCAGCAGCTTAGATGGGGACGAAACCAATGAGCAGTTCTTC. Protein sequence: CASSLDGDETNEQFF.

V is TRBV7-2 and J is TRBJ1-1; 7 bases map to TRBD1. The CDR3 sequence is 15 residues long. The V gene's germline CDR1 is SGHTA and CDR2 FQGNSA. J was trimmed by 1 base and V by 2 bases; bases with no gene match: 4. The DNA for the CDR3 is TGTGCCAGCAGCTTATGGGGGACAGCGAACACTGAAGCTTTCTTT. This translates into CASSLWGTANTEAFF.

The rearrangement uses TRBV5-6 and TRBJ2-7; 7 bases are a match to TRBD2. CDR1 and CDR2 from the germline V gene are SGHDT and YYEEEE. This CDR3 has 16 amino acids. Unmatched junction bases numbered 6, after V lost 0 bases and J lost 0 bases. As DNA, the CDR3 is TGTGCCAGCAGCTTGGCCGGTGGCGGGAGCTCCTACGAGCAGTACTTC. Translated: CASSLAGGGSSYEQYF.

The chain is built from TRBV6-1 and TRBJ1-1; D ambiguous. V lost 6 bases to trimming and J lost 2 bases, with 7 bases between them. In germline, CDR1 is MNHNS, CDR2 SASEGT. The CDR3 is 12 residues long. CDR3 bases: TGTGCCAGCAGCCGAGAAAACACTGAAGCTTTCTTT. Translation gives CASSRENTEAFF.

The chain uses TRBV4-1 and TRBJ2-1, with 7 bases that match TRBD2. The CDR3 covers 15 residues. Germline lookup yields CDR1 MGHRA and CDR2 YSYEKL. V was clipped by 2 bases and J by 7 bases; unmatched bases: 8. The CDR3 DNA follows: TGCGCCAGCAGCCAACCCCCGGGGGGTCAGAATGAGCAGTTCTTC. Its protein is CASSQPPGGQNEQFF.

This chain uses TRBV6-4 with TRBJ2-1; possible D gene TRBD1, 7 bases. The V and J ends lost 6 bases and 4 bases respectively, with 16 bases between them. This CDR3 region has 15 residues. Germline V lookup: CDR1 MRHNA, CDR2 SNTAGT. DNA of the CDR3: TGTGCCAGCAGCCCCGCAGGGGGGTTGTACAATGAGCAGTTCTTC. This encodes CASSPAGGLYNEQFF.

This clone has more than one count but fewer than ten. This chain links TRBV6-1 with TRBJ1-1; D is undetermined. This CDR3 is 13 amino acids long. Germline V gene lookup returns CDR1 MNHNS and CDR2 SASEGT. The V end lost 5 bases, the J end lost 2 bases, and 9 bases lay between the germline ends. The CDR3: CASSLGFNTEAFF. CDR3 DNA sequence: TGTGCCAGCAGTCTTGGTTTCAACACTGAAGCTTTCTTT.

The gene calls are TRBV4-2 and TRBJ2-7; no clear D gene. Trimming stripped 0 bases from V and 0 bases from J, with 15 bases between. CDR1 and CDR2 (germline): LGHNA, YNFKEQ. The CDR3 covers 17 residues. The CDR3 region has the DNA TGTGCCAGCAGCCAAGAACGGGTAAGCGCCAGCTCCTACGAGCAGTACTTC. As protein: CASSQERVSASSYEQYF.

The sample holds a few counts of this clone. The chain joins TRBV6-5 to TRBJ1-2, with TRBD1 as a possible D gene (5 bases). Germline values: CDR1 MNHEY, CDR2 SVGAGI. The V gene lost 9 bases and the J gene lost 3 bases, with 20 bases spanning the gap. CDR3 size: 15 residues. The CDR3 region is CASTPRGGRYYGYTF. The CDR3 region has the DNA TGTGCCAGTACCCCCCGGGGGGGGAGGTACTATGGCTACACCTTC.

The CDR3 is CASSSDRSNQPQHF. CDR3 DNA sequence: TGTGCCAGCAGCTCCGACAGAAGCAATCAGCCCCAGCATTTT. The rearrangement links TRBV7-2 to TRBJ1-5; a possible D gene is TRBD1 (5 bases). Trimming removed 4 bases at V and 1 base at J, with 8 bases between. This CDR3 is 14 amino acids long. Germline V gene sequence: CDR1 SGHTA, CDR2 FQGNSA.

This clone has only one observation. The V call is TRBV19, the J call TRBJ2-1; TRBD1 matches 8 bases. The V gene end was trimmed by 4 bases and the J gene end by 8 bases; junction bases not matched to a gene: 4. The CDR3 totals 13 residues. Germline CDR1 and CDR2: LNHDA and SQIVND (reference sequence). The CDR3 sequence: CASSTPTGDEQFF. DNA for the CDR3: TGTGCCAGTAGTACCCCGACAGGGGATGAGCAGTTCTTC.